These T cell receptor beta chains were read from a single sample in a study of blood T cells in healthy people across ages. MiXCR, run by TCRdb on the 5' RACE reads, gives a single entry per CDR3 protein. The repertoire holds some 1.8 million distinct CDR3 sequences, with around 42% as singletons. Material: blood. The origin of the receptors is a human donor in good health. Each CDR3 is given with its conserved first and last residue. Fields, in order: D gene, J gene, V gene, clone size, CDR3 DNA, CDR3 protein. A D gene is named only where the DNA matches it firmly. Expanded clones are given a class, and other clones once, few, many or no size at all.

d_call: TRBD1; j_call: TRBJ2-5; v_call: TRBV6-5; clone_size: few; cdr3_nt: TGTGCCAGCGGCCCGACAGGGGTTGTTCAAGAGACCCAGTACTTC; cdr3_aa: CASGPTGVVQETQYF
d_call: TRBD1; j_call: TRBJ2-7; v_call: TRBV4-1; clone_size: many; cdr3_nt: TGCGCCAGCAGCCAAGTCAGACAGGGGATCTACGAGCAGTACTTC; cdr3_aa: CASSQVRQGIYEQYF
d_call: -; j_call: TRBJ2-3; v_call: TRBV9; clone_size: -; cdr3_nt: TGTGCCAGCAGCGTTAGCCCGAGCGCAGATACGCAGTATTTT; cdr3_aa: CASSVSPSADTQYF
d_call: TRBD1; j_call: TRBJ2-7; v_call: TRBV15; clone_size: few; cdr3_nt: TGTGCCACCAGCAGACCGGGACAGGGCTACGAGCAGTACTTC; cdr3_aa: CATSRPGQGYEQYF
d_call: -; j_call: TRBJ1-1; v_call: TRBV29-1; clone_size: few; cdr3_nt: TGCAGCGTTCCCGGGCTAAACACTGAAGCTTTCTTT; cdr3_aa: CSVPGLNTEAFF
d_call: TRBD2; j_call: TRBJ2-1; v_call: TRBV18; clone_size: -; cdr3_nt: TGTGCCAGCTCACCGGGCGGCGGGGGTGAGCAGTTCTTC; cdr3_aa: CASSPGGGGEQFF
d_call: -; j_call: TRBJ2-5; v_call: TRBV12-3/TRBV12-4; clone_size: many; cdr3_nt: TGTGCCAGCAGCTTAACGAAAGAGACCCAGTACTTC; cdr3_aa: CASSLTKETQYF
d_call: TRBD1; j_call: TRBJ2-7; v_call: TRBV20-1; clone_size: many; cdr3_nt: TGCAGCGCACGACAGGGCTCCTACGAGCAGTACTTC; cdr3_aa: CSARQGSYEQYF
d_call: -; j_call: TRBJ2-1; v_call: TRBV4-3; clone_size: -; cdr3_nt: TGCGCCAGCAGCCAAGATAGGGACGGCCTGGGGGAGACCCAGTTCTTC; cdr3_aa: CASSQDRDGLGETQFF
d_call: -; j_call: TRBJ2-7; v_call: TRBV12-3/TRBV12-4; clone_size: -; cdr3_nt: TGTGCCAGCAGTTTAGCAACTAGCTTCGGGGAGCAGTACTTC; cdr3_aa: CASSLATSFGEQYF
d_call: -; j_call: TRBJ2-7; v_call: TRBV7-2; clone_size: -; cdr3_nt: TGTGCCAGCAGCTTAATCAACGGCGGCGAGCAGTACTTC; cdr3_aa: CASSLINGGEQYF
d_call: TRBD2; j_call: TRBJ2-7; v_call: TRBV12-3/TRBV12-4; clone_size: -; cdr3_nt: TGTGTCAGCAGTTTTCGCGGGAGGTCCTTATACGAGCAGTACTTC; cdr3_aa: CVSSFRGRSLYEQYF
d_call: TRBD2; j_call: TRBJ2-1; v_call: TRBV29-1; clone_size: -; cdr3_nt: TGCAGCGTCTCCCGGACTAGCGGGGGCTATGAGCAGTTCTTC; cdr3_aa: CSVSRTSGGYEQFF
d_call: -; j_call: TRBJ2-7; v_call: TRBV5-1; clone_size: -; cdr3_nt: TGCGCCAGCAGCTTGGCCCCGGACACAATATCCTACGAGCAGTACTTC; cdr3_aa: CASSLAPDTISYEQYF
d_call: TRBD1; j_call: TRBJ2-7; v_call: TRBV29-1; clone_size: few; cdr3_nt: TGCAGCGCCTCCCCGACAGGGAGTCGCGAGCAGTACTTC; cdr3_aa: CSASPTGSREQYF